A selection of T cell receptor beta chains follows, all from one sample in a study of T cells after posttransplantation cyclophosphamide. Repertoires were generated with immunoSEQ multiplex PCR, while TCRdb's copy carries only in-frame clones and drops some. The repertoire holds about 66,000 clones, with 93% as singletons. Sequencing was carried out using PBMCs. The receptors originated from a woman in her twenties or thirties in good health and a related stem cell transplant donor. CDR3s include the opening cysteine and the closing phenylalanine or tryptophan. Fields, in order: V gene, D gene, J gene, CDR3 length, clone size, CDR3 protein, CDR3 DNA. The D gene is left open where the match is weak. A row's size may be missing; if present it is once, few, many or a size class.

v_call: TRBV4-3
d_call: -
j_call: TRBJ1-1
cdr3_length: 16
clone_size: -
cdr3_aa: CASSQGYGDWDTEAFF
cdr3_nt: TGCGCCAGCAGCCAAGGATACGGGGACTGGGACACTGAAGCTTTCTTT

v_call: TRBV30
d_call: -
j_call: TRBJ1-4
cdr3_length: 14
clone_size: -
cdr3_aa: CAWSVERSNEKLFF
cdr3_nt: TGTGCCTGGAGTGTAGAGAGATCCAATGAAAAACTGTTTTTT

v_call: TRBV15
d_call: -
j_call: TRBJ1-1
cdr3_length: 13
clone_size: -
cdr3_aa: CATSRDQGVGAFF
cdr3_nt: TGTGCCACCAGCAGAGATCAAGGAGTGGGTGCTTTCTTT

v_call: TRBV5-5
d_call: TRBD2
j_call: TRBJ2-7
cdr3_length: 15
clone_size: -
cdr3_aa: CASSAAGILTYEQYF
cdr3_nt: TGTGCCAGCAGTGCAGCGGGGATTCTTACCTACGAGCAGTACTTC

v_call: TRBV7-2
d_call: -
j_call: TRBJ2-3
cdr3_length: 11
clone_size: -
cdr3_aa: CASSLSDTQYF
cdr3_nt: TGTGCCAGCAGCTTATCAGATACGCAGTATTTT

v_call: TRBV6-5
d_call: -
j_call: TRBJ1-1
cdr3_length: 12
clone_size: -
cdr3_aa: CASSYSGRGAFF
cdr3_nt: TGTGCCAGCAGTTACTCAGGGAGGGGAGCTTTCTTT

v_call: TRBV7-2
d_call: -
j_call: TRBJ2-2
cdr3_length: 15
clone_size: -
cdr3_aa: CASSSGQTDTGELFF
cdr3_nt: TGTGCCAGCAGCTCCGGACAGACCGACACCGGGGAGCTGTTTTTT

v_call: TRBV9
d_call: -
j_call: TRBJ2-5
cdr3_length: 14
clone_size: -
cdr3_aa: CASSTGFGQETQYF
cdr3_nt: TGTGCCAGCAGCACAGGGTTTGGGCAAGAGACCCAGTACTTC

v_call: TRBV11-2
d_call: -
j_call: TRBJ1-1
cdr3_length: 13
clone_size: -
cdr3_aa: CASSTGPGAEAFF
cdr3_nt: TGTGCCAGCAGCACGGGACCTGGGGCTGAAGCTTTCTTT

v_call: TRBV2
d_call: -
j_call: TRBJ2-1
cdr3_length: 15
clone_size: -
cdr3_aa: CASSDSGSSYNEQFF
cdr3_nt: TGTGCCAGCAGTGATTCGGGGAGCTCCTACAATGAGCAGTTCTTC

v_call: TRBV18
d_call: TRBD1
j_call: TRBJ2-1
cdr3_length: 14
clone_size: -
cdr3_aa: CASRTGVGDNEQFF
cdr3_nt: TGTGCCAGCCGGACAGGGGTAGGAGACAATGAGCAGTTCTTC

v_call: TRBV28
d_call: TRBD1
j_call: TRBJ1-2
cdr3_length: 17
clone_size: -
cdr3_aa: CASSFQKPEETGAGYTF
cdr3_nt: TGTGCCAGCAGTTTTCAGAAACCGGAAGAGACAGGGGCTGGCTACACCTTC

v_call: TRBV6-5
d_call: -
j_call: TRBJ1-5
cdr3_length: 13
clone_size: -
cdr3_aa: CASSRDSNQPQHF
cdr3_nt: TGTGCCAGCAGCAGGGACAGCAATCAGCCCCAGCATTTT

v_call: TRBV11-2
d_call: -
j_call: TRBJ1-4
cdr3_length: 15
clone_size: -
cdr3_aa: CASSLVGGRGEKLFF
cdr3_nt: TGTGCCAGCAGCTTAGTCGGGGGGCGAGGGGAAAAACTGTTTTTT

v_call: TRBV6-5
d_call: -
j_call: TRBJ1-4
cdr3_length: 14
clone_size: once
cdr3_aa: CASRRDNRNEKLFF
cdr3_nt: TGTGCCAGCAGGAGGGACAACCGTAATGAAAAACTGTTTTTT

v_call: TRBV12-5
d_call: -
j_call: TRBJ2-6
cdr3_length: 17
clone_size: -
cdr3_aa: CASGLVPRGSGANVLTF
cdr3_nt: TGTGCTAGTGGTTTGGTACCAAGGGGATCCGGGGCCAACGTCCTGACTTTC

v_call: TRBV4-3
d_call: -
j_call: TRBJ1-2
cdr3_length: 15
clone_size: -
cdr3_aa: CASSHYGGANYGYTF
cdr3_nt: TGCGCCAGCAGCCACTATGGGGGGGCTAACTATGGCTACACCTTC

v_call: TRBV6-1
d_call: -
j_call: TRBJ1-2
cdr3_length: 14
clone_size: -
cdr3_aa: CASPRDSSNYGYTF
cdr3_nt: TGTGCCAGCCCCCGGGACTCCTCTAACTATGGCTACACCTTC

v_call: TRBV7-9
d_call: TRBD1
j_call: TRBJ1-1
cdr3_length: 14
clone_size: -
cdr3_aa: CASSFPGGNTEAFF
cdr3_nt: TGTGCCAGCAGCTTTCCAGGGGGCAACACTGAAGCTTTCTTT

v_call: TRBV4-2
d_call: TRBD1
j_call: TRBJ1-4
cdr3_length: 15
clone_size: -
cdr3_aa: CASSEFGQGSEKLFF
cdr3_nt: TGTGCCAGCAGTGAGTTTGGACAGGGGAGTGAAAAACTGTTTTTT

v_call: TRBV28
d_call: -
j_call: TRBJ1-1
cdr3_length: 13
clone_size: -
cdr3_aa: CASRNRARTEAFF
cdr3_nt: TGTGCCAGCAGGAACAGGGCGAGGACTGAAGCTTTCTTT

v_call: TRBV30
d_call: -
j_call: TRBJ1-5
cdr3_length: 15
clone_size: -
cdr3_aa: CAWRDPAGSNQPQHF
cdr3_nt: TGTGCCTGGAGGGACCCAGCAGGCAGCAATCAGCCCCAGCATTTT

v_call: TRBV2
d_call: TRBD1
j_call: TRBJ2-2
cdr3_length: 17
clone_size: -
cdr3_aa: CASRSTPQGARTGELFF
cdr3_nt: TGTGCCAGCAGGTCCACACCACAGGGGGCTCGAACCGGGGAGCTGTTTTTT

v_call: TRBV5-4
d_call: -
j_call: TRBJ1-1
cdr3_length: 11
clone_size: -
cdr3_aa: CAFKVNTEAFF
cdr3_nt: TGTGCCTTCAAGGTGAACACTGAAGCTTTCTTT

v_call: TRBV7-3
d_call: TRBD2
j_call: TRBJ2-7
cdr3_length: 14
clone_size: -
cdr3_aa: CASSITGTSHEQYF
cdr3_nt: TGTGCCAGCAGCATTACCGGGACTAGCCACGAGCAGTACTTC

v_call: TRBV6-1
d_call: -
j_call: TRBJ2-5
cdr3_length: 14
clone_size: -
cdr3_aa: CASSELGGEETQYF
cdr3_nt: TGTGCCAGCAGTGAATTGGGCGGTGAAGAGACCCAGTACTTC

v_call: TRBV18
d_call: -
j_call: TRBJ1-2
cdr3_length: 15
clone_size: -
cdr3_aa: CASSLRAQGDYGYTF
cdr3_nt: TGTGCCAGCTCACTCCGGGCCCAGGGTGACTATGGCTACACCTTC

v_call: TRBV2
d_call: TRBD2
j_call: TRBJ2-1
cdr3_length: 15
clone_size: -
cdr3_aa: CASSVGLAAYNEQFF
cdr3_nt: TGTGCCAGCAGTGTCGGGCTAGCGGCTTACAATGAGCAGTTCTTC

v_call: TRBV5-1
d_call: TRBD1
j_call: TRBJ1-2
cdr3_length: 15
clone_size: -
cdr3_aa: CASSPGQGRVYGYTF
cdr3_nt: TGCGCCAGCAGCCCTGGACAGGGGCGGGTCTATGGCTACACCTTC

v_call: TRBV7-6
d_call: -
j_call: TRBJ2-5
cdr3_length: 15
clone_size: -
cdr3_aa: CASSYTQEIQETQYF
cdr3_nt: TGTGCCAGCAGTTATACACAGGAGATCCAAGAGACCCAGTACTTC

v_call: TRBV6-5
d_call: TRBD1
j_call: TRBJ2-7
cdr3_length: 14
clone_size: -
cdr3_aa: CASSFGTVSYEQYF
cdr3_nt: TGTGCCAGCAGTTTCGGGACAGTCTCCTACGAGCAGTACTTC

v_call: TRBV5-4
d_call: -
j_call: TRBJ2-7
cdr3_length: 16
clone_size: -
cdr3_aa: CASSSPTRLAEGEQYF
cdr3_nt: TGTGCCAGCAGCAGCCCAACCCGGCTGGCAGAGGGCGAGCAGTACTTC

v_call: TRBV27
d_call: -
j_call: TRBJ1-2
cdr3_length: 13
clone_size: -
cdr3_aa: CASSLTGTRGYTF
cdr3_nt: TGTGCCAGCAGTTTAACCGGAACTAGGGGCTACACCTTC

v_call: TRBV4-3
d_call: TRBD1
j_call: TRBJ1-5
cdr3_length: 15
clone_size: -
cdr3_aa: CASSRTGGPDQPQHF
cdr3_nt: TGCGCCAGCAGCCGCACAGGGGGCCCGGACCAGCCCCAGCATTTT

v_call: TRBV5-1
d_call: -
j_call: TRBJ2-7
cdr3_length: 14
clone_size: -
cdr3_aa: CASSLSRGGYEQYF
cdr3_nt: TGCGCCAGCAGCTTGAGCAGGGGCGGGTACGAGCAGTACTTC

v_call: TRBV7-9
d_call: -
j_call: TRBJ2-3
cdr3_length: 16
clone_size: -
cdr3_aa: CASSHRGGARTDTQYF
cdr3_nt: TGTGCCAGCAGCCACAGAGGTGGGGCCCGCACAGATACGCAGTATTTT

v_call: TRBV30
d_call: TRBD1
j_call: TRBJ2-5
cdr3_length: 17
clone_size: -
cdr3_aa: CAWNMDRGEPTAETQYF
cdr3_nt: TGTGCCTGGAACATGGACAGGGGCGAACCCACGGCAGAGACCCAGTACTTC

v_call: TRBV12-5
d_call: TRBD1
j_call: TRBJ1-2
cdr3_length: 13
clone_size: -
cdr3_aa: CASGLVDREGYTF
cdr3_nt: TGTGCTAGTGGTTTGGTTGACAGGGAGGGCTACACCTTC

v_call: TRBV10-3
d_call: -
j_call: TRBJ2-2
cdr3_length: 14
clone_size: -
cdr3_aa: CAISEHRDTGELFF
cdr3_nt: TGTGCCATCAGTGAACACAGGGACACCGGGGAGCTGTTTTTT

v_call: TRBV27
d_call: -
j_call: TRBJ2-7
cdr3_length: 15
clone_size: -
cdr3_aa: CASSLSSVLSYEQYF
cdr3_nt: TGTGCCAGCAGTTTATCGTCAGTCCTTTCCTACGAGCAGTACTTC

v_call: TRBV11-2
d_call: -
j_call: TRBJ1-2
cdr3_length: 15
clone_size: -
cdr3_aa: CASSLVIESDYGYTF
cdr3_nt: TGTGCCAGCAGCTTAGTTATAGAGTCTGACTATGGCTACACCTTC

v_call: TRBV11-2
d_call: -
j_call: TRBJ1-1
cdr3_length: 16
clone_size: once
cdr3_aa: CASSFSAGEVNTEAFF
cdr3_nt: TGTGCCAGCAGCTTCTCCGCAGGGGAGGTGAACACTGAAGCTTTCTTT

v_call: TRBV18
d_call: -
j_call: TRBJ2-2
cdr3_length: 16
clone_size: -
cdr3_aa: CASSPLSSDVTGELFF
cdr3_nt: TGTGCCAGCTCACCACTATCTAGCGACGTCACCGGGGAGCTGTTTTTT

v_call: TRBV19
d_call: TRBD1
j_call: TRBJ2-2
cdr3_length: 15
clone_size: -
cdr3_aa: CASNMGQVMSGELFF
cdr3_nt: TGTGCCAGTAATATGGGACAGGTTATGTCCGGGGAGCTGTTTTTT

v_call: TRBV6-4
d_call: -
j_call: TRBJ2-2
cdr3_length: 16
clone_size: -
cdr3_aa: CASSDVPNDKTGELFF
cdr3_nt: TGTGCCAGCAGTGACGTCCCCAACGATAAAACCGGGGAGCTGTTTTTT

v_call: TRBV4-2
d_call: -
j_call: TRBJ1-1
cdr3_length: 18
clone_size: -
cdr3_aa: CASSQVAEPQGRGTEAFF
cdr3_nt: TGTGCCAGCAGCCAAGTCGCAGAACCACAGGGCCGGGGCACTGAAGCTTTCTTT

v_call: TRBV19
d_call: -
j_call: TRBJ1-4
cdr3_length: 15
clone_size: -
cdr3_aa: CASSMPGATGEKLFF
cdr3_nt: TGTGCCAGTAGTATGCCGGGGGCTACGGGGGAAAAACTGTTTTTT

v_call: TRBV2
d_call: -
j_call: TRBJ2-3
cdr3_length: 14
clone_size: -
cdr3_aa: CASRNRMTVDTQYF
cdr3_nt: TGTGCCAGCAGAAACAGGATGACGGTAGATACGCAGTATTTT

v_call: TRBV5-1
d_call: TRBD1
j_call: TRBJ1-2
cdr3_length: 14
clone_size: -
cdr3_aa: CASSGTGLNYGYTF
cdr3_nt: TGCGCCAGCAGCGGGACAGGGCTTAACTATGGCTACACCTTC

v_call: TRBV11-2
d_call: -
j_call: TRBJ2-6
cdr3_length: 19
clone_size: once
cdr3_aa: CASSLGGPLSPSGANVLTF
cdr3_nt: TGTGCCAGCAGCTTGGGGGGCCCACTCAGCCCCTCTGGGGCCAACGTCCTGACTTTC

v_call: TRBV5-6
d_call: -
j_call: TRBJ2-7
cdr3_length: 16
clone_size: -
cdr3_aa: CASSGGPHSPSYEQYF
cdr3_nt: TGTGCCAGCTCTGGGGGTCCTCACTCTCCTTCCTACGAGCAGTACTTC

v_call: TRBV4-3
d_call: -
j_call: TRBJ2-5
cdr3_length: 13
clone_size: once
cdr3_aa: CASSQDREEAQYF
cdr3_nt: TGCGCCAGCAGCCAAGACAGGGAAGAGGCCCAGTACTTC

v_call: TRBV4-1
d_call: -
j_call: TRBJ2-5
cdr3_length: 13
clone_size: -
cdr3_aa: CASSPSVGETQYF
cdr3_nt: TGCGCCAGCAGCCCCTCTGTAGGTGAGACCCAGTACTTC

v_call: TRBV2
d_call: TRBD1
j_call: TRBJ1-4
cdr3_length: 14
clone_size: once
cdr3_aa: CASRRGRDGEKLFF
cdr3_nt: TGTGCCAGCAGGAGGGGGCGCGATGGTGAAAAACTGTTTTTT

v_call: TRBV29-1
d_call: TRBD2
j_call: TRBJ2-3
cdr3_length: 14
clone_size: -
cdr3_aa: CSVDVGGGTDTQYF
cdr3_nt: TGCAGCGTTGACGTCGGGGGGGGCACAGATACGCAGTATTTT

v_call: TRBV6-6
d_call: -
j_call: TRBJ1-1
cdr3_length: 12
clone_size: -
cdr3_aa: CASSDSQGEAFF
cdr3_nt: TGTGCCAGCAGTGACTCACAGGGTGAAGCTTTCTTT

v_call: TRBV28
d_call: TRBD1
j_call: TRBJ1-6
cdr3_length: 17
clone_size: -
cdr3_aa: CASSFMIGTAYNSPLHF
cdr3_nt: TGTGCCAGCAGTTTTATGATCGGGACAGCCTATAATTCACCCCTCCACTTT

v_call: TRBV4-2
d_call: TRBD2
j_call: TRBJ2-2
cdr3_length: 16
clone_size: -
cdr3_aa: CASSQSGGANTGELFF
cdr3_nt: TGTGCCAGCAGCCAAAGCGGGGGGGCGAACACCGGGGAGCTGTTTTTT

v_call: TRBV27
d_call: TRBD2
j_call: TRBJ2-4
cdr3_length: 17
clone_size: -
cdr3_aa: CASSLGRAGGLENIQYF
cdr3_nt: TGTGCCAGCAGTTTAGGGCGGGCGGGGGGGCTTGAAAACATTCAGTACTTC